This TCR beta chain was found in a study of T cell responses to AZD1222 COVID-19 vaccine. General study results and limits: The sample set comprised mostly white British donors with more females, and clonal diversity was possibly underestimated.

Germline assignment: CDR1 MNHEY and CDR2 SVGAGI. The CDR3 extends over 15 amino acids. V was clipped by 5 bases and J by 7 bases; unmatched bases: 8. TCRdb's table, derived via immunoSEQ multiplex PCR, lists solely in-frame clones and lacks some. The sample lists 95,000 to 100,000 clones; just over 85% were seen once. A note on this clone: Its antigen is unidentified.

The rearrangement links TRBV6-5 to TRBJ1-5; TRBD1 aligns across 10 bases. The TCR comes from an adult in good health. Sequenced material: peripheral blood, taken on day 0 of AZD1222 vaccination. For the CDR3, the DNA is TGTGCCAGCAGTCCCGCCGGGACAGGGGTGCAGCCCCAGCATTTT. Translating it yields CASSPAGTGVQPQHF.